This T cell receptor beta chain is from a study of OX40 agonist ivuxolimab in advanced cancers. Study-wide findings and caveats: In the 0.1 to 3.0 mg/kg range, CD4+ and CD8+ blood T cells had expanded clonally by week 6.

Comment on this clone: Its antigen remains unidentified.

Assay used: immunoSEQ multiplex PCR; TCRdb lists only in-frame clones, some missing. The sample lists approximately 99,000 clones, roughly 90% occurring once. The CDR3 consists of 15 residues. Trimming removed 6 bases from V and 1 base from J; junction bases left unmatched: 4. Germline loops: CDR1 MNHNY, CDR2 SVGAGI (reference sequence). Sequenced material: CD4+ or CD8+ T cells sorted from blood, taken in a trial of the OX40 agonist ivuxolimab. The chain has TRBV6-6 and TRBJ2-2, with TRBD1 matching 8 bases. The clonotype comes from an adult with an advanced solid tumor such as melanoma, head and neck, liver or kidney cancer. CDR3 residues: CASSRGQGNTGELFF. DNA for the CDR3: TGTGCCAGCAGCCGCGGACAGGGGAACACCGGGGAGCTGTTTTTT.